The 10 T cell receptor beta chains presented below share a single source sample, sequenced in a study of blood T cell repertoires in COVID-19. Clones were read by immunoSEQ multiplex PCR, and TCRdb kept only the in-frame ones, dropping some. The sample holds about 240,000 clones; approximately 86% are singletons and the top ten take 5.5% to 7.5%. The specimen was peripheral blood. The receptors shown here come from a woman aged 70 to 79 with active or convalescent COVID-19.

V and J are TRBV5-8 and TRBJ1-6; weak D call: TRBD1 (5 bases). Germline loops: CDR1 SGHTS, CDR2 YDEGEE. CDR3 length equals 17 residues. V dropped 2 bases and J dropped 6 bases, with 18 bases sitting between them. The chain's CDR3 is CASSFPGDSLGNSPLHF. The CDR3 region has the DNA TGTGCCAGCAGCTTTCCGGGCGACAGCCTCGGTAATTCACCCCTCCACTTT.

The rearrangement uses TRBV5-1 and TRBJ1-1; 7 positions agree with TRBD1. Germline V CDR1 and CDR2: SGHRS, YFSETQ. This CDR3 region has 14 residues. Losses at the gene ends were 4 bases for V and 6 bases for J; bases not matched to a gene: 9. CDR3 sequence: CASSLGGGTAEAFF. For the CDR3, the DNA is TGCGCCAGCAGCCTGGGTGGGGGGACAGCTGAAGCTTTCTTT.

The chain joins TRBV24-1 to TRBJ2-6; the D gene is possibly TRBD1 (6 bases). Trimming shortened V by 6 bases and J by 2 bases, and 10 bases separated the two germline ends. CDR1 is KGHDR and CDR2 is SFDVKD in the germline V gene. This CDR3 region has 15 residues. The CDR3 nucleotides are TGTGCCACCAGTAAGAAGGGGGCTGGGGCCAACGTCCTGACTTTC. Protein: CATSKKGAGANVLTF.

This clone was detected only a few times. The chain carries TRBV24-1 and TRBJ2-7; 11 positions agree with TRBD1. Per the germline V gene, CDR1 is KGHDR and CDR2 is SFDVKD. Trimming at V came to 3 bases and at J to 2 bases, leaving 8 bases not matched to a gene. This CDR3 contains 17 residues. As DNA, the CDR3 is TGTGCCACCAGTGATCCCTCCGGGACAGGGGGTACCTACGAGCAGTACTTC. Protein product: CATSDPSGTGGTYEQYF.

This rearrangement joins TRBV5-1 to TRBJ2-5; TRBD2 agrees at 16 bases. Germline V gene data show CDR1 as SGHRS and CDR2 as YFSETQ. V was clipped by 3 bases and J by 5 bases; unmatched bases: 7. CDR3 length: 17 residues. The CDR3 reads CASSSGTSGGARETQYF. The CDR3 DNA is TGCGCCAGCAGCTCCGGGACTAGCGGGGGGGCCCGGGAGACCCAGTACTTC.

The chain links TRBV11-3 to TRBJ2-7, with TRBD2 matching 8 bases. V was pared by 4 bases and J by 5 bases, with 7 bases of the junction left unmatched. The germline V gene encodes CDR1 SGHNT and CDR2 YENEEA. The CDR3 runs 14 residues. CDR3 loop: CASSSVAGGDEQYF. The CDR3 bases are TGTGCCAGCAGCTCAGTGGCCGGGGGGGACGAGCAGTACTTC.

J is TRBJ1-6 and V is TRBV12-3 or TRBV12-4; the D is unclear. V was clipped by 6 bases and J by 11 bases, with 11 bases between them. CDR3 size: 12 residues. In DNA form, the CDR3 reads TGTGCCAGCAGCCGTCCGGGAACACCCCTCCACTTT. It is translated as CASSRPGTPLHF.

The DNA for the CDR3 is TGTGCCAGCGGGAGACAAGGCCAAGAGACCCAGTACTTC. It is translated as CASGRQGQETQYF. The chain links TRBV6-5 to TRBJ2-5, with D perhaps TRBD2 (5 bases). Trimming cost V 8 bases and J 1 base, with 11 bases left between them. The V gene's germline CDR1 is MNHEY and CDR2 SVGAGI. The CDR3 length is 13 residues.

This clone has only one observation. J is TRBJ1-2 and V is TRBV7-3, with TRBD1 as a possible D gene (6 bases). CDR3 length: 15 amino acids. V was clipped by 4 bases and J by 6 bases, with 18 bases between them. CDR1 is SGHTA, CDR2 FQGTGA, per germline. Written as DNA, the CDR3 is TGTGCCAGCAGCTCACCTCCGACAGGTATGGATGGCTACACCTTC. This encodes CASSSPPTGMDGYTF.

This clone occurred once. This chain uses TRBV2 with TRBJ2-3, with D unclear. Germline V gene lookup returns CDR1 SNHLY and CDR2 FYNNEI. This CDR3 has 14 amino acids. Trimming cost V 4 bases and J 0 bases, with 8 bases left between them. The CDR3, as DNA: TGTGCCAGCAGTGTACTGGTTAGCACAGATACGCAGTATTTT. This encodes CASSVLVSTDTQYF.